This T cell receptor (beta chain) was obtained from a study of identifying expanded T cells in peripheral blood. Findings and limits, study-wide: About 1.2 clones differed between technical replicates, versus 16.4 and 19 over time. Variance in clone template counts between approximately two-week samples significantly increased with total template count across all healthy donors.

Healthy donors had no documented immune events, such as infections, while sampled. The V gene lost 4 bases and the J gene lost 5 bases, with 9 bases spanning the gap. Germline CDR1 and CDR2: SGHKS and YYEKEE (reference sequence). This CDR3 contains 13 residues. TCRdb's copy holds only in-frame clones and misses some; the assay was immunoSEQ multiplex PCR. This sample has about 100,000 clones; 88% occur once, and the top ten carry approximately 6%. Concerning this clone: Its antigen is unidentified.

Sequences were obtained from blood. The receptor was isolated from a person aged 18-70 years in good health. The chain uses TRBV5-5 and TRBJ2-2, with D possibly matching TRBD1 (6 bases). The CDR3 region is CASSARGTGELFF. For the CDR3, the DNA is TGTGCCAGCAGCGCCAGGGGTACCGGGGAGCTGTTTTTT.